The 25 T cell receptor beta chains below were found in one sample sequenced in a study of regulatory T cells in long-lasting Graves disease. As for time point: newly diagnosed GD, antithyroid drugs for less than 3 months. Construction of the TCR library relied on RNA isolated from PBMCs. Library construction for TCR beta used iRepertoire HTBI primers and Arm-PCR of CDR3 regions. TCRdb analysed the multiplex PCR reads with MiXCR anew, one entry per CDR3 protein. This sample has roughly 510,000 distinct CDR3 sequences, with about 16% found just once. A further study also used this sample, focusing on T cells in Graves' hyperthyroidism and ophthalmopathy.

Sequencing was performed on peripheral blood mononuclear cells (PBMCs), taken at new diagnosis, from a patient treated with antithyroid drugs. These receptors originate from a man aged 18 to 35 with Graves disease.

This clonotype came up a few times. The chain combines TRBV18 with TRBJ1-5; 9 bases fit TRBD1. The junction had 11 bases not matched to a gene; V was cut back by 6 bases and J by 5 bases. The germline V gene has CDR1 KGHSH and CDR2 LQKENI. This CDR3 is 16 amino acids long. The CDR3 here is CASSSGQGRFDQPQHF. As DNA, the CDR3 is TGTGCCAGCTCGTCGGGACAGGGACGGTTCGATCAGCCCCAGCATTTT.

To note about this clonotype: This may be a read error, as it is one base from a much larger clone. The chain has TRBV12-3 or TRBV12-4 and TRBJ1-1; D is ambiguous. The CDR3 length is 12 residues. This CDR3 reads CASSFGKTGAFF. For the CDR3, the DNA is TGTGCCAGCAGTTTTGGGAAGACTGGAGCTTTCTTT.

This rearrangement joins TRBV20-1 to TRBJ1-5; 8 bases agree with TRBD1. The CDR3 covers 15 residues. V lost 3 bases, J lost 6 bases, and 10 bases stayed unmatched. CDR1 is DFQATT, CDR2 SNEGSKA, per germline (reference sequence). The CDR3 is CSARDALTGVQPQHF. In nucleotides, the CDR3 is TGCAGTGCTAGGGACGCTTTGACAGGGGTTCAGCCCCAGCATTTT.

V usage is TRBV18 and J usage is TRBJ2-3, with unresolved D. The J call may be incorrect, as the DNA end agrees better with TRBJ2-5. Per the germline V gene, CDR1 is KGHSH and CDR2 is LQKENI. The CDR3 runs to 13 residues. CDR3: CASSPPSSETQYF. The CDR3 DNA reads TGTGCCAGCTCACCACCGTCCTCAGAGACCCAGTACTTC.

The chain uses TRBV10-3 and TRBJ2-3; 12 bases fit TRBD2. V lost 7 bases, J lost 3 bases, and 5 bases stayed unmatched. The germline V gene has CDR1 ENHRY and CDR2 SYGVKD. This CDR3 is built from 15 residues. The CDR3 sequence is CAITPGTSGTDTQYF. CDR3 sequence (DNA): TGTGCCATCACCCCGGGGACTAGCGGGACAGATACGCAGTATTTT.

Only a few counts were recorded for this clonotype. The V call is TRBV6-2 or TRBV6-3, the J call TRBJ1-1; D is undetermined. The CDR3 sequence is 9 residues long. Trimming left V 11 bases short and J 11 bases short, with 12 bases between. CDR1 and CDR2 from the germline V gene are MNHEY and SVGEGT. CDR3 nucleotide sequence: TGTGCCGCAAAGGGAGCCGCTTTCTTT. Amino acids: CAAKGAAFF.

This clonotype was observed a few times. The rearrangement joins TRBV6-5 to TRBJ2-1, with a tentative D call TRBD1 (5 bases). Germline V gene lookup returns CDR1 MNHEY and CDR2 SVGAGI. V was pared by 3 bases and J by 4 bases, with 13 bases between. The length of the CDR3 is 15 residues. CDR3 sequence (DNA): TGTGCCAGCAGTTATGGGGCCCACCTTTACAATGAGCAGTTCTTC. It codes for CASSYGAHLYNEQFF.

The chain is built from TRBV18 and TRBJ1-2; possibly TRBD1 for D (6 bases). Trimming stripped 1 base from V and 5 bases from J, with 14 bases between. CDR1 is KGHSH, CDR2 LQKENI, per germline. The length of the CDR3 is 15 residues. CDR3 sequence: CASSPQQGSLYGYTF. The CDR3 nucleotides are TGTGCCAGCTCACCACAACAGGGTTCGCTTTATGGCTACACCTTC.

This clonotype has ten or more counts. The chain carries TRBV9 and TRBJ2-1; the match to TRBD2 covers 10 bases. Looked up from germline, CDR1 is SGDLS and CDR2 is YYNGEE. The CDR3 has 15 amino acids. J lost 5 bases, V lost 4 bases, and 6 bases had no gene match. As DNA, the CDR3 is TGTGCCAGCAGCCCACGGACTAGCGGTAACAATGAGCAGTTCTTC. Translation gives CASSPRTSGNNEQFF.

This clonotype appeared a few times. V and J are TRBV29-1 and TRBJ2-7; 11 bases line up with TRBD2. J was trimmed by 1 base and V by 1 base; bases with no gene match: 12. Germline-derived CDR1 and CDR2 are SQVTM and ANQGSEA. This CDR3 region has 18 residues. The chain's CDR3 is CSVEGELAGAGGSYEQYF. CDR3 sequence (DNA): TGCAGCGTTGAAGGGGAACTAGCGGGAGCGGGGGGATCCTACGAGCAGTACTTC.

This clonotype came up a few times. V is TRBV25-1 and J is TRBJ1-2; D may be TRBD1 (5 bases). CDR1 and CDR2 (germline): MGHDK, SYGVNS. Trimming cost V 4 bases and J 5 bases, with 11 bases left between them. The length of the CDR3 is 13 residues. DNA for the CDR3: TGTGCCAGCAGTGTAGGGGCATGGTATGGCTACACCTTC. It specifies CASSVGAWYGYTF.

This clonotype was counted many times. The chain employs TRBV28 and TRBJ1-1; TRBD1 matches 9 bases. This CDR3 has 18 residues. CDR1 and CDR2 from the germline V gene are MDHEN and SYDVKM. Trimming cost V 4 bases and J 1 base; bases outside gene matches: 13. The CDR3 loop is CASSWDRATMVWNTEAFF. CDR3 nucleotides: TGTGCCAGCAGTTGGGACAGGGCCACAATGGTTTGGAACACTGAAGCTTTCTTT.

This clonotype occurred a few times. This chain's CDR3 is CASRPGHTNEKLFF. In DNA form, the CDR3 reads TGTGCCAGCAGGCCGGGACACACAAATGAAAAACTGTTTTTT. The chain links TRBV2 to TRBJ1-4, with a weak D call TRBD1 (6 bases). V lost 6 bases and J 5 bases, leaving 13 bases between the germline ends. The CDR3 has 14 amino acids. CDR1 is SNHLY, CDR2 FYNNEI, per germline.

This clonotype was detected many times. This chain links TRBV3-1 with TRBJ2-3; a weak D match, TRBD2 (6 bases). The germline V gene has CDR1 LGHDT and CDR2 YNNKEL (reference sequence). With 1 base removed from V and 4 bases from J, the gap between germline ends came to 9 bases. This CDR3 region has 14 residues. CDR3: CASSQAGSPDTQYF. The CDR3, as DNA: TGTGCCAGCAGCCAAGCCGGGAGCCCAGATACGCAGTATTTT.

This clonotype has at least ten counts. The chain carries TRBV20-1 and TRBJ2-3; 9 nucleotides line up with TRBD2. Germline V gene data show CDR1 as DFQATT and CDR2 as SNEGSKA (reference sequence). The length of the CDR3 is 15 residues. Trimming at V came to 0 bases and at J to 8 bases, leaving 9 bases not matched to a gene. The CDR3 here is CSARDLPAGGFTQYF. As DNA, the CDR3 is TGCAGTGCTAGAGATCTCCCAGCGGGAGGCTTTACGCAGTATTTT.

CDR3 sequence: CATARDQETQYF. CDR3 DNA: TGTGCCACCGCCAGGGACCAAGAGACCCAGTACTTC. The chain uses TRBV19 and TRBJ2-5; D perhaps matches TRBD1 (5 bases). This CDR3 contains 12 residues. CDR1 is LNHDA, CDR2 SQIVND, per germline (reference sequence). V gave up 10 bases and J gave up 0 bases, with 9 bases separating them.

This clonotype appeared many times. The rearrangement links TRBV28 to TRBJ1-3; 9 bases map to TRBD1. The V segment lost 5 bases and the J segment 7 bases; nucleotides outside the gene matches: 3. The V gene's germline CDR1 is MDHEN and CDR2 SYDVKM. There are 13 residues in the CDR3. CDR3 protein: CASSTGGRNTIYF. The CDR3 DNA sequence: TGTGCCAGCAGTACAGGGGGCAGGAACACCATATATTTT.

The V call is TRBV18, the J call TRBJ1-1; TRBD1 is a possible D gene (6 bases). The germline V and J ends were trimmed by 5 bases and 1 base, with 11 bases remaining between them. Germline loops: CDR1 KGHSH, CDR2 LQKENI. The CDR3 is 14 amino acids. The CDR3 sequence is CASSTTGQNTEAFF. The CDR3 DNA sequence: TGTGCCAGCTCAACGACGGGACAGAACACTGAAGCTTTCTTT. The variable domain in full, completed from reference TRBV18 and TRBJ1-1, reads NAGVMQNPRHLVRRRGQEARLRCSPMKGHSHVYWYRQLPEEGLKFMVYLQKENIIDESGMPKERFSAEFPKEGPSILRIQQVVRGDSAAYFCASSTTGQNTEAFFGQGTRLTVV.

The chain carries TRBV20-1 and TRBJ2-7; a weak D match, TRBD1 (5 bases). Germline V gives CDR1 DFQATT, CDR2 SNEGSKA (reference sequence). This CDR3 region has 13 residues. V was shortened by 3 bases and J by 5 bases, with 14 bases between the two germline ends. The CDR3 reads CSARGPPAHEQYF. The CDR3 DNA reads as TGCAGTGCTAGGGGGCCTCCCGCTCACGAGCAGTACTTC.

This clonotype has at least ten counts. This chain connects TRBV10-3 to TRBJ2-1, with 8 bases lining up with TRBD1. Germline assignment: CDR1 ENHRY and CDR2 SYGVKD. J gave up 7 bases and V 2 bases, and 13 bases lay outside the gene matches. The CDR3 is 17 amino acids. The CDR3 nucleotides read TGTGCCATCAGTGAGCCCGCGGACAGGGCAAAAGGGAATGAGCAGTTCTTC. Protein sequence: CAISEPADRAKGNEQFF.

The chain is built from TRBV5-1 and TRBJ2-5; weak D call: TRBD2 (5 bases). CDR3 size: 14 residues. Trimming stripped 6 bases from V and 2 bases from J, with 14 bases between. Germline CDR1 reads SGHRS; CDR2 reads YFSETQ. This CDR3 is CASTNSGKQETQYF. In nucleotides, the CDR3 is TGCGCCAGCACCAACTCGGGGAAGCAAGAGACCCAGTACTTC.

This clonotype was seen once. This sequence joins TRBV4-2 and TRBJ2-1, with 10 bases fitting TRBD2. The CDR3 runs to 19 residues. Germline trimming cut 0 bases from V and 6 bases from J; bases unmatched to any gene: 14. Germline assignment: CDR1 LGHNA and CDR2 YNFKEQ. In nucleotides, the CDR3 is TGTGCCAGCAGCCAAGAAACGCTAAGCGTGTCTAGCGGGAGCAATGAGCAGTTCTTC. Translating it yields CASSQETLSVSSGSNEQFF.

This sequence joins TRBV10-3 and TRBJ2-7; D could derive from TRBD1 or TRBD2 (5 bases each). The CDR3 extends over 15 amino acids. Trimming pared 2 bases from V and 6 bases from J, leaving 17 bases between. Germline-derived CDR1 and CDR2 are ENHRY and SYGVKD. The CDR3 protein is CAISEQGLKGSEQYF. DNA for the CDR3: TGTGCCATCAGTGAGCAGGGCCTAAAGGGGAGCGAGCAGTACTTC.

This clonotype has at least ten counts. The chain links TRBV30 to TRBJ2-5; 7 bases are a match to TRBD1. The CDR3 is made up of 14 amino acids. With 2 bases clipped from V and 5 bases from J, the junction kept 8 bases outside the gene matches. From germline, CDR1 is GTSNPN and CDR2 SVGIG (reference sequence). The CDR3 sequence is CAWSYVTGVETQYF. The CDR3 region has the DNA TGTGCCTGGAGTTACGTTACAGGGGTGGAGACCCAGTACTTC.

This clonotype was picked up many times. V usage is TRBV12-3 or TRBV12-4 and J usage is TRBJ1-4, with TRBD1 matching over 7 bases. Trimming removed 6 bases from V and 4 bases from J; junction bases left unmatched: 11. This CDR3 is built from 16 residues. CDR3 DNA sequence: TGTGCCAGCAGACTGGGACAGCTAACGGGTAATGAAAAACTGTTTTTT. Translation gives CASRLGQLTGNEKLFF.